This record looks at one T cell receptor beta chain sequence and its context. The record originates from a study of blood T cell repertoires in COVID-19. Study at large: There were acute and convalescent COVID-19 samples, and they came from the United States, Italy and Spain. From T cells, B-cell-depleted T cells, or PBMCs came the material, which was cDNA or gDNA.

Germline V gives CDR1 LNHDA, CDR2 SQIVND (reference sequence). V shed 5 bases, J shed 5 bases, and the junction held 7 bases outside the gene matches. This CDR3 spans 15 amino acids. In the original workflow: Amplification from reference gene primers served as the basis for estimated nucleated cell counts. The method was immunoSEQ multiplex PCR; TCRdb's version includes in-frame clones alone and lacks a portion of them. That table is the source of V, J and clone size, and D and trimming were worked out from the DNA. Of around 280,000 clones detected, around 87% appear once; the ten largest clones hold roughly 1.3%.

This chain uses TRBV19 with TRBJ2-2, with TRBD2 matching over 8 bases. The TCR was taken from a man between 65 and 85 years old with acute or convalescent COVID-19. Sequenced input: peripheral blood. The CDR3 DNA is TGTGCCAGTAGTCAGCCGGGACTAGAGACCGGGGAGCTGTTTTTT. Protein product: CASSQPGLETGELFF.